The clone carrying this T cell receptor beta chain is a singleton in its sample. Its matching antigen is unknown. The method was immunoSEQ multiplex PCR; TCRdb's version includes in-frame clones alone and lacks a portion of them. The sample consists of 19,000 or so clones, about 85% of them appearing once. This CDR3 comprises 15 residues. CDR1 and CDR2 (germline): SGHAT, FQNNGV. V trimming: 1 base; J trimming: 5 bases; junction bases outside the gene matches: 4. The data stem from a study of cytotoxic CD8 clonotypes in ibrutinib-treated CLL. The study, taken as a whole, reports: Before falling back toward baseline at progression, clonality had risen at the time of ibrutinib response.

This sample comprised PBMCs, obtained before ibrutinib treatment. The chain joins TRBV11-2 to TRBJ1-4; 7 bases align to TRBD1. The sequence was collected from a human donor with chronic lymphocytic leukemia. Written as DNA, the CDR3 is TGTGCCAGCAGCTTAGGGGCGGGACAGAATGAAAAACTGTTTTTT. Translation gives CASSLGAGQNEKLFF.